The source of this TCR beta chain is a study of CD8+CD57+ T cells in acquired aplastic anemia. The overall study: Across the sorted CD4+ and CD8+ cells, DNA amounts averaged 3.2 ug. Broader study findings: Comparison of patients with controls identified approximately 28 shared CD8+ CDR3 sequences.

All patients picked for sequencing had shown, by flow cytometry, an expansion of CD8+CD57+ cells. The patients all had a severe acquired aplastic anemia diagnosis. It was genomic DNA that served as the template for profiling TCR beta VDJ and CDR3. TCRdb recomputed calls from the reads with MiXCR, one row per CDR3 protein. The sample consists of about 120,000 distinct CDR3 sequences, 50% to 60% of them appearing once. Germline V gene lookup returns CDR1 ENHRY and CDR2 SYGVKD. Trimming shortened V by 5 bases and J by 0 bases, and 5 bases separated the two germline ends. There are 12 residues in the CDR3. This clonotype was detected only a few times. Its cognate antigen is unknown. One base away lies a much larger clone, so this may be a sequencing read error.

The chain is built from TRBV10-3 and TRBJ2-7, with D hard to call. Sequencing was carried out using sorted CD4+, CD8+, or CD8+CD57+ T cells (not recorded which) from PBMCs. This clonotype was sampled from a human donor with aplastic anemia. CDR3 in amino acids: CAISSSSYEQYF. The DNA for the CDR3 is TGTGCCATCAGTTCCAGCTCCTACGAGCAGTACTTC.